One and the same sample provided the 12 T cell receptor beta chains below, sequenced in a study of T cell responses to AZD1222 COVID-19 vaccine (dated by TCRdb to the early 2020s). Libraries were made using the immunoSEQ multiplex PCR assay. TCRdb stores this immuneACCESS table with in-frame sequences only. Part of the clones is absent; in the studies checked, under half of the shortfall reflects unresolved V genes, and no reason is known for the rest. The sample yields 150,000 or so clones; about nine tenths were counted once. The biggest ten clones account for around 5.9% of the sample. The sample's time point label, in plain terms: baseline before first vaccination. Sample: peripheral blood, taken on day 0 of AZD1222 vaccination. All receptors derive from an adult in good health.

The V call is TRBV7-9, the J call TRBJ1-3; D is perhaps TRBD1 (5 bases). This CDR3 is 14 amino acids long. Trimming shortened V by 2 bases and J by 4 bases, and 9 bases separated the two germline ends. Germline values: CDR1 SEHNR, CDR2 FQNEAQ (reference sequence). CDR3 nucleotides: TGTGCCAGCAGCTTAATAGCAGGGGGAAACACCATATATTTT. Amino acids: CASSLIAGGNTIYF.

The genes are TRBV7-8 and TRBJ1-1; TRBD1 matches at 8 bases. The J segment lost 8 bases and the V segment lost 6 bases, leaving 14 bases of the junction unmatched. This CDR3 is 15 amino acids long. Germline loops: CDR1 SGHVS, CDR2 FQNEAQ. In DNA, the CDR3 is TGTGCCAGCAGTCCCCCCCGGCAGGGGGCTGGAGAAGCTTTCTTT. This gives the protein CASSPPRQGAGEAFF.

This sequence joins TRBV20-1 and TRBJ1-2; D is possibly TRBD1 (6 bases). CDR3 length equals 16 residues. Germline-derived CDR1 and CDR2 are DFQATT and SNEGSKA (reference sequence). The germline V and J ends were trimmed by 3 bases and 7 bases, with 24 bases remaining between them. The CDR3, as DNA: TGCAGTGCTAGTGGTGGGGGCGGGAAGCCGGGTGGTGGCTACACCTTC. Its translation: CSASGGGGKPGGGYTF.

The chain couples TRBV5-5 to TRBJ1-5; a possible D gene is TRBD1 (5 bases). This CDR3 comprises 15 residues. Germline CDR1 SGHKS, CDR2 YYEKEE (reference sequence). V was shortened by 4 bases and J by 5 bases, with 16 bases between the two germline ends. CDR3 residues: CASSRGGVFDQPQHF. Here the CDR3 DNA reads TGTGCCAGCAGCCGGGGGGGAGTTTTCGATCAGCCCCAGCATTTT. Combining the CDR3 with reference TRBV5-5 and TRBJ1-5 gives the whole variable domain DAGVTQSPTHLIKTRGQQVTLRCSPISGHKSVSWYQQVLGQGPQFIFQYYEKEERGRGNFPDRFSARQFPNYSSELNVNALLLGDSALYLCASSRGGVFDQPQHFGDGTRLSIL.

The chain combines TRBV24-1 with TRBJ1-2; TRBD1 agrees at 11 bases. V was pared by 3 bases and J by 2 bases, with 4 bases of the junction left unmatched. Germline loops: CDR1 KGHDR, CDR2 SFDVKD. This CDR3 contains 16 residues. DNA of the CDR3: TGTGCCACCAGTGATCCTGGACAGGGGGCGAACTATGGCTACACCTTC. This codes for CATSDPGQGANYGYTF.

J is TRBJ1-1 and V is TRBV7-2; 8 nucleotides agree with TRBD1. CDR1 SGHTA and CDR2 FQGNSA come from the germline V gene. J lost 5 bases, V lost 7 bases, and 9 bases had no gene match. There are 14 residues in the CDR3. CDR3 loop: CASITDRGGTEAFF. The CDR3 DNA follows: TGTGCCAGCATCACCGACAGGGGTGGAACTGAAGCTTTCTTT.

This chain uses TRBV19 with TRBJ1-2; TRBD1 is a possible D gene (6 bases). The CDR3 runs 13 residues. Germline loops: CDR1 LNHDA, CDR2 SQIVND (reference sequence). Between the trimmed V and J ends, which lost 6 bases and 3 bases, there was a span of 11 bases. The CDR3 coding sequence is TGTGCCAGTAGAAATCGACAGGACTATGGCTACACCTTC. Protein product: CASRNRQDYGYTF.

The chain uses TRBV5-1 and TRBJ1-4; tentatively, D is TRBD1 (5 bases). V was pared by 5 bases and J by 0 bases, with 14 bases between. CDR1 is SGHRS, CDR2 YFSETQ, per germline. The CDR3 totals 16 residues. The CDR3 DNA sequence: TGCGCCAGCAGGCCCGCGGGGGGGGCAACTAATGAAAAACTGTTTTTT. Translating gives CASRPAGGATNEKLFF.

This clone was seen just once. The J gene is TRBJ2-2, the V gene TRBV7-9; D unclear. V dropped 6 bases and J dropped 5 bases, with 1 base sitting between them. This CDR3 comprises 10 residues. CDR1 is SEHNR and CDR2 is FQNEAQ in the germline V gene (reference sequence). The CDR3 is CASSTGELFF. The CDR3 DNA reads as TGTGCCAGCAGTACCGGGGAGCTGTTTTTT.

CDR3 residues: CASSFSPLDTIYF. The CDR3, as DNA: TGTGCCAGCAGTTTTTCTCCCCTAGACACCATATATTTT. The chain has TRBV11-2 and TRBJ1-3; D unclear. The germline V gene has CDR1 SGHAT and CDR2 FQNNGV. V shed 6 bases and J shed 8 bases, with 14 bases lying between them. The length of the CDR3 is 13 residues.

The chain couples TRBV10-1 to TRBJ1-3; D possibly corresponds to TRBD1 (5 bases). The V and J ends lost 4 bases and 4 bases respectively, with 11 bases between them. The CDR3 is 14 amino acids. Germline lookup yields CDR1 WNHNN and CDR2 SYGVQD (reference sequence). The CDR3 loop reads CASSGQGSGNTIYF. CDR3 bases: TGCGCCAGCAGTGGTCAGGGATCCGGAAACACCATATATTTT.

The chain links TRBV14 to TRBJ2-7; unclear D gene. The CDR3 totals 12 residues. Between the trimmed V and J ends, which lost 4 bases and 0 bases, there was a span of 4 bases. From germline, CDR1 is SGHDN and CDR2 FVKESK. CDR3 DNA: TGTGCCAGCAGCCCCAACTCCTACGAGCAGTACTTC. Its translation: CASSPNSYEQYF.